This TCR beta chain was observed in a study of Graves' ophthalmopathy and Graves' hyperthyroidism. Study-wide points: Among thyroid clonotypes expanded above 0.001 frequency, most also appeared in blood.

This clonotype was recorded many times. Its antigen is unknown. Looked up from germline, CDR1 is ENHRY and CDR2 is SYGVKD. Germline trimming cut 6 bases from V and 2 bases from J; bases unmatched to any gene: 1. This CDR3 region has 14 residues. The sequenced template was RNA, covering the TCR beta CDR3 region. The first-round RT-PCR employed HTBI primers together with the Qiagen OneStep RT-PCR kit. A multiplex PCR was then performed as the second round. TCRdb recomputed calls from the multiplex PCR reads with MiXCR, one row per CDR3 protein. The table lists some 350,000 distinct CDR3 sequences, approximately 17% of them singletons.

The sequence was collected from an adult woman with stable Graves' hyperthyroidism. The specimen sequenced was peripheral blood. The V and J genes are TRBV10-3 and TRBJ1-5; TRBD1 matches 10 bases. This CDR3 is CAIRDRGGNQPQHF. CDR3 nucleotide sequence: TGTGCCATCAGGGACAGGGGGGGCAATCAGCCCCAGCATTTT.